This is a list of T cell receptor beta chains from one sample in a study of monozygotic twins with cystic fibrosis. TCRdb's table, derived via immunoSEQ multiplex PCR, lists solely in-frame clones and lacks some. The table has under 30,000 clones, 75% to 95% seen once. The specimen was blood. These receptors were obtained from a girl between 2 and 10 years old with cystic fibrosis. CDR3s include the opening cysteine and the closing phenylalanine or tryptophan. D genes are given only for firm matches. A clone size is listed for some rows: how often the clone was seen (once, few, many), or a class if it is expanded.

size: once; J: TRBJ1-1; V: TRBV5-1; D: NA; length: 13; CDR3: CASSLGRDTEAFF; DNA: TGCGCCAGCAGCTTGGGCAGGGACACTGAAGCTTTCTTT
size: NA; J: TRBJ2-1; V: TRBV7-9; D: TRBD2; length: 15; CDR3: CASSRGTSGGDEQFF; DNA: TGTGCCAGCAGCCGCGGGACTAGCGGGGGGGATGAGCAGTTCTTC
size: NA; J: TRBJ1-1; V: TRBV5-1; D: NA; length: 16; CDR3: CASSSLGGHMNTEAFF; DNA: TGCGCCAGCAGCTCCCTAGGGGGACACATGAACACTGAAGCTTTCTTT
size: NA; J: TRBJ1-5; V: TRBV15; D: NA; length: 19; CDR3: CATSSPPGRGYQTNQPQHF; DNA: TGTGCCACCAGCAGCCCACCGGGCAGGGGATACCAAACTAATCAGCCCCAGCATTTT
size: NA; J: TRBJ1-4; V: TRBV27; D: NA; length: 14; CDR3: CASSLAGPEEKLFF; DNA: TGTGCCAGCAGTTTAGCAGGGCCGGAGGAAAAACTGTTTTTT
size: NA; J: TRBJ2-4; V: TRBV30; D: TRBD2; length: 13; CDR3: CAVSGGRKNIQYF; DNA: TGTGCCGTTAGCGGGGGCAGGAAGAACATTCAGTACTTC
size: few; J: TRBJ1-2; V: TRBV7-8; D: TRBD1; length: 15; CDR3: CASSLRTDRPYGYTF; DNA: TGTGCCAGCAGCTTGAGGACGGACAGGCCCTATGGCTACACCTTC
size: NA; J: TRBJ1-6; V: TRBV5-5; D: TRBD1; length: 14; CDR3: CASSSQGASSPLHF; DNA: TGTGCCAGCAGCTCCCAGGGGGCCAGTTCACCCCTCCACTTT
size: NA; J: TRBJ2-5; V: TRBV20-1; D: NA; length: 11; CDR3: CSALNGETQYF; DNA: TGCAGTGCCTTAAATGGGGAGACCCAGTACTTC
size: NA; J: TRBJ2-5; V: TRBV6-6; D: TRBD2; length: 16; CDR3: CASSYSTGGGEKTQYF; DNA: TGTGCCAGCAGTTACTCGACTGGCGGGGGGGAAAAGACCCAGTACTTC
size: NA; J: TRBJ1-2; V: TRBV5-6; D: TRBD1; length: 16; CDR3: CASSSPGQGADYGYTF; DNA: TGTGCCAGCAGTTCACCGGGACAGGGGGCGGACTATGGCTACACCTTC
size: NA; J: TRBJ2-2; V: TRBV19; D: TRBD2; length: 16; CDR3: CASSLTSGRNTGELFF; DNA: TGTGCCAGTAGCCTGACTAGCGGAAGGAACACCGGGGAGCTGTTTTTT
size: NA; J: TRBJ2-5; V: TRBV18; D: NA; length: 14; CDR3: CASSQPMEQETQYF; DNA: TGTGCCAGCTCACAACCTATGGAACAAGAGACCCAGTACTTC
size: NA; J: TRBJ2-3; V: TRBV30; D: NA; length: 11; CDR3: CAWSATDTQYF; DNA: TGTGCCTGGAGTGCCACAGATACGCAGTATTTT
size: NA; J: TRBJ2-7; V: TRBV11-1; D: NA; length: 13; CDR3: CASSLRVQYEQYF; DNA: TGTGCCAGCAGCTTACGGGTCCAATACGAGCAGTACTTC
size: NA; J: TRBJ2-7; V: TRBV19; D: TRBD1; length: 14; CDR3: CASSTQGATYEQYF; DNA: TGTGCCAGTAGCACACAGGGGGCGACGTACGAGCAGTACTTC
size: NA; J: TRBJ2-7; V: TRBV7-8; D: NA; length: 15; CDR3: CASRTGAGLKLRQYF; DNA: TGTGCCAGCAGGACGGGGGCAGGGTTGAAGTTAAGACAGTACTTC
size: NA; J: TRBJ1-2; V: TRBV7-6; D: NA; length: 13; CDR3: CASSPPGGYGYTF; DNA: TGTGCCAGCAGCCCCCCAGGTGGCTATGGCTACACCTTC
size: NA; J: TRBJ1-1; V: TRBV29-1; D: NA; length: 12; CDR3: CSVEGMNTEAFF; DNA: TGCAGCGTTGAGGGGATGAACACTGAAGCTTTCTTT
size: NA; J: TRBJ2-5; V: TRBV30; D: NA; length: 13; CDR3: CAWSFRGAETQYF; DNA: TGTGCCTGGAGTTTTAGGGGCGCTGAGACCCAGTACTTC
size: NA; J: TRBJ2-3; V: TRBV4-2; D: NA; length: 17; CDR3: CASSQDRGLSSTDTQYF; DNA: TGTGCCAGCAGCCAAGATCGGGGGTTATCTAGCACAGATACGCAGTATTTT
size: once; J: TRBJ2-7; V: TRBV7-9; D: NA; length: 18; CDR3: CASSRPQKNYDSEYEQYF; DNA: TGTGCCAGCAGCCGTCCTCAGAAAAACTACGACTCGGAATACGAGCAGTACTTC
size: NA; J: TRBJ2-7; V: TRBV6-5; D: NA; length: 11; CDR3: CASSDLWEQYF; DNA: TGTGCCAGCAGTGACCTCTGGGAGCAGTACTTC
size: NA; J: TRBJ2-1; V: TRBV10-3; D: NA; length: 11; CDR3: CAIKGGNEQFF; DNA: TGTGCCATCAAGGGGGGCAATGAGCAGTTCTTC
size: NA; J: TRBJ2-3; V: TRBV7-9; D: TRBD1; length: 16; CDR3: CASSLLEQGATDTQYF; DNA: TGTGCCAGCAGCTTACTGGAACAGGGGGCCACAGATACGCAGTATTTT
size: once; J: TRBJ1-2; V: TRBV18; D: TRBD1; length: 16; CDR3: CASSPPLGQFYYGYTF; DNA: TGTGCCAGCTCACCACCTCTGGGACAGTTCTACTATGGCTACACCTTC
size: NA; J: TRBJ2-7; V: TRBV27; D: NA; length: 13; CDR3: CVSSLGRVSEQYF; DNA: TGTGTCAGCAGTTTAGGCAGGGTGTCCGAGCAGTACTTC
size: NA; J: TRBJ1-5; V: TRBV7-9; D: NA; length: 16; CDR3: CASSTWVGGSNQPQHF; DNA: TGTGCCAGCAGCACCTGGGTGGGAGGGTCTAATCAGCCCCAGCATTTT
size: NA; J: TRBJ2-7; V: TRBV7-2; D: TRBD1; length: 14; CDR3: CASSLKQGPYEQYF; DNA: TGTGCCAGCAGCTTGAAACAGGGGCCCTACGAGCAGTACTTC
size: NA; J: TRBJ1-5; V: TRBV18; D: NA; length: 13; CDR3: CASAGHPDQPQHF; DNA: TGTGCCAGCGCGGGGCACCCAGATCAGCCCCAGCATTTT
size: NA; J: TRBJ2-3; V: TRBV4-2; D: TRBD2; length: 17; CDR3: CASSQDWGRGGMNTQYF; DNA: TGTGCCAGCAGCCAAGATTGGGGACGGGGGGGGATGAATACGCAGTATTTT
size: NA; J: TRBJ2-3; V: TRBV5-1; D: TRBD2; length: 16; CDR3: CASSFSTSGGSDTQYF; DNA: TGCGCCAGCAGCTTCTCGACTAGCGGGGGTTCAGATACGCAGTATTTT
size: NA; J: TRBJ2-7; V: TRBV27; D: NA; length: 13; CDR3: CASSPGIYYEQYF; DNA: TGTGCCAGCAGTCCGGGAATATACTACGAGCAGTACTTC
size: NA; J: TRBJ1-4; V: TRBV2; D: NA; length: 15; CDR3: CASSEIGLTNEKLFF; DNA: TGTGCCAGCAGTGAAATAGGGTTAACTAATGAAAAACTGTTTTTT
size: NA; J: TRBJ2-7; V: TRBV29-1; D: NA; length: 12; CDR3: CSVVPGTYEQYF; DNA: TGCAGCGTCGTACCAGGGACCTACGAGCAGTACTTC
size: NA; J: TRBJ1-6; V: TRBV7-8; D: NA; length: 15; CDR3: CASSTREGRNSPLHF; DNA: TGTGCCAGCAGCACCCGAGAAGGGCGGAATTCACCCCTCCACTTT
size: NA; J: TRBJ2-5; V: TRBV15; D: TRBD1; length: 15; CDR3: CATSTRRQGQETQYF; DNA: TGTGCCACCAGCACAAGAAGACAGGGTCAAGAGACCCAGTACTTC
size: NA; J: TRBJ2-2; V: TRBV9; D: NA; length: 17; CDR3: CASSVTMAHDPTGELFF; DNA: TGTGCCAGCAGCGTTACTATGGCTCACGACCCCACCGGGGAGCTGTTTTTT
size: few; J: TRBJ2-1; V: TRBV4-3; D: NA; length: 14; CDR3: CASSLGPGANEQFF; DNA: TGCGCCAGCAGCCTCGGGCCAGGGGCCAATGAGCAGTTCTTC
size: NA; J: TRBJ2-7; V: TRBV25-1; D: TRBD1; length: 16; CDR3: CASSGFNRGLTYEQYF; DNA: TGTGCCAGCAGTGGGTTCAACAGGGGTCTAACCTACGAGCAGTACTTC
size: NA; J: TRBJ2-5; V: TRBV10-3; D: NA; length: 14; CDR3: CAISESGGVETQYF; DNA: TGTGCCATCAGTGAGTCAGGCGGGGTCGAGACCCAGTACTTC
size: NA; J: TRBJ2-5; V: TRBV6-5; D: NA; length: 14; CDR3: CASSYSYSQETQYF; DNA: TGTGCCAGCAGTTACTCGTACAGCCAAGAGACCCAGTACTTC
size: NA; J: TRBJ2-7; V: TRBV2; D: NA; length: 15; CDR3: CASRFADQRTYEQYF; DNA: TGTGCCAGCAGGTTCGCCGACCAACGAACCTACGAGCAGTACTTC
size: NA; J: TRBJ2-3; V: TRBV5-8; D: NA; length: 15; CDR3: CASSQDDPHTDTQYF; DNA: TGTGCCAGCAGCCAGGACGATCCTCACACAGATACGCAGTATTTT
size: NA; J: TRBJ2-5; V: TRBV2; D: TRBD2; length: 16; CDR3: CASRPGLAGGLGTQYF; DNA: TGTGCCAGCAGACCCGGACTAGCGGGGGGTCTGGGGACCCAGTACTTC
size: NA; J: TRBJ1-1; V: TRBV19; D: NA; length: 12; CDR3: CASRVGVTEAFF; DNA: TGTGCCAGTAGGGTCGGGGTCACTGAAGCTTTCTTT
size: NA; J: TRBJ2-1; V: TRBV4-2; D: NA; length: 14; CDR3: CASSQGDFYNEQFF; DNA: TGTGCCAGCAGCCAAGGGGACTTTTACAATGAGCAGTTCTTC
size: NA; J: TRBJ1-1; V: TRBV5-1; D: NA; length: 15; CDR3: CASSPVVGSNTEAFF; DNA: TGCGCCAGCAGCCCGGTAGTAGGGTCGAACACTGAAGCTTTCTTT
size: NA; J: TRBJ1-2; V: TRBV10-3; D: TRBD1; length: 19; CDR3: CAISESVSHRGSPNYGYTF; DNA: TGTGCCATCAGTGAGTCGGTTTCGCACAGGGGTAGCCCTAACTATGGCTACACCTTC
size: NA; J: TRBJ1-3; V: TRBV30; D: NA; length: 14; CDR3: CAWSHRSSGNTIYF; DNA: TGTGCCTGGAGTCACAGGAGCTCTGGAAACACCATATATTTT
size: NA; J: TRBJ1-6; V: TRBV5-4; D: NA; length: 15; CDR3: CASSWGPGLNSPLHF; DNA: TGTGCCAGCAGCTGGGGTCCAGGCCTTAATTCACCCCTCCACTTT
size: NA; J: TRBJ2-3; V: TRBV30; D: NA; length: 18; CDR3: CAWSVRGGVPLRTDTQYF; DNA: TGTGCCTGGAGTGTAAGGGGGGGGGTCCCCCTTCGCACAGATACGCAGTATTTT
size: NA; J: TRBJ2-1; V: TRBV2; D: TRBD2; length: 14; CDR3: CASQTSGANNEQFF; DNA: TGTGCCAGCCAAACTAGCGGGGCAAACAATGAGCAGTTCTTC
size: once; J: TRBJ1-2; V: TRBV6-6; D: TRBD1; length: 14; CDR3: CASSPGTANYGYTF; DNA: TGTGCCAGCAGTCCCGGGACAGCTAACTATGGCTACACCTTC
size: NA; J: TRBJ2-1; V: TRBV25-1; D: NA; length: 15; CDR3: CASSKGGLGGHEQFF; DNA: TGTGCCAGCAGTAAGGGAGGACTGGGAGGACACGAGCAGTTCTTC
size: few; J: TRBJ1-2; V: TRBV5-4; D: NA; length: 13; CDR3: CASSLGGNYGYTF; DNA: TGTGCCAGCAGCTTGGGAGGTAACTATGGCTACACCTTC
size: NA; J: TRBJ2-3; V: TRBV6-5; D: NA; length: 15; CDR3: CASSYRDSSTDTQYF; DNA: TGTGCCAGCAGTTACCGGGACTCGAGCACAGATACGCAGTATTTT
size: NA; J: TRBJ2-4; V: TRBV15; D: TRBD2; length: 16; CDR3: CATSRDLAGGKNIQYF; DNA: TGTGCCACCAGCAGAGATCTAGCGGGGGGCAAAAACATTCAGTACTTC
size: NA; J: TRBJ1-3; V: TRBV30; D: TRBD1; length: 17; CDR3: CAWSVYDRGKLGNTIYF; DNA: TGTGCCTGGAGTGTTTATGACAGGGGAAAATTGGGAAACACCATATATTTT